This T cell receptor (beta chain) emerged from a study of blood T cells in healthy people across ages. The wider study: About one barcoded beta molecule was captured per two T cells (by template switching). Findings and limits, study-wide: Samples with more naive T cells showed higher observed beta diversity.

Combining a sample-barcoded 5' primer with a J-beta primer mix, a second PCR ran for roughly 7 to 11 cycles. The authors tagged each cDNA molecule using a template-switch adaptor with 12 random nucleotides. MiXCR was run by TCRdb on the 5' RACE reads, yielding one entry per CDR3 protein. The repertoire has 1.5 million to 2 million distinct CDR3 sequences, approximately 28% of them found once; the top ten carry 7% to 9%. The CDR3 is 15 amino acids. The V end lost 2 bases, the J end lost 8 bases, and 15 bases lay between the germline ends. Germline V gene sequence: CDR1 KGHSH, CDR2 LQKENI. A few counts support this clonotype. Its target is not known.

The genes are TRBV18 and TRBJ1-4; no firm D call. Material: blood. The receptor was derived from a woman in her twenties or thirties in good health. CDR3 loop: CASSPTSGPIEKLFF. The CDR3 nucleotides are TGTGCCAGCTCACCAACCTCCGGACCCATCGAAAAACTGTTTTTT.